This T cell receptor (beta chain) was captured by sequencing in a study of cytomegalovirus exposure and HLA in healthy donors. Study results and caveats: TCR beta sequences reportedly predicted most subjects' HLA-A and HLA-B alleles accurately. A later analysis showed HLA-associated TCR beta chains outstripping equally common others in clonal expansion.

Use of 60 Vbeta and 13 Jbeta primers characterized the PCR. TCRdb's table, derived via immunoSEQ multiplex PCR, lists solely in-frame clones and lacks some. Of over 100,000 clones in the sample, approximately 79% were seen once. Details on this clone: Its antigen is as yet unknown.

This TCR derives from a man aged 25 to 40 in good health and CMV-seronegative. The sample was PBMCs.

The CDR3 DNA sequence: TGTGCCAGCAGCGTAGTGGGAACAGGTACTGAAGCTTTCTTT. Protein product: CASSVVGTGTEAFF. This chain uses TRBV9 with TRBJ1-1; D perhaps matches TRBD1 (5 bases). The CDR3 is made up of 14 amino acids. Germline CDR1 and CDR2: SGDLS and YYNGEE. V was trimmed by 0 bases and J by 5 bases, leaving 11 bases between them.